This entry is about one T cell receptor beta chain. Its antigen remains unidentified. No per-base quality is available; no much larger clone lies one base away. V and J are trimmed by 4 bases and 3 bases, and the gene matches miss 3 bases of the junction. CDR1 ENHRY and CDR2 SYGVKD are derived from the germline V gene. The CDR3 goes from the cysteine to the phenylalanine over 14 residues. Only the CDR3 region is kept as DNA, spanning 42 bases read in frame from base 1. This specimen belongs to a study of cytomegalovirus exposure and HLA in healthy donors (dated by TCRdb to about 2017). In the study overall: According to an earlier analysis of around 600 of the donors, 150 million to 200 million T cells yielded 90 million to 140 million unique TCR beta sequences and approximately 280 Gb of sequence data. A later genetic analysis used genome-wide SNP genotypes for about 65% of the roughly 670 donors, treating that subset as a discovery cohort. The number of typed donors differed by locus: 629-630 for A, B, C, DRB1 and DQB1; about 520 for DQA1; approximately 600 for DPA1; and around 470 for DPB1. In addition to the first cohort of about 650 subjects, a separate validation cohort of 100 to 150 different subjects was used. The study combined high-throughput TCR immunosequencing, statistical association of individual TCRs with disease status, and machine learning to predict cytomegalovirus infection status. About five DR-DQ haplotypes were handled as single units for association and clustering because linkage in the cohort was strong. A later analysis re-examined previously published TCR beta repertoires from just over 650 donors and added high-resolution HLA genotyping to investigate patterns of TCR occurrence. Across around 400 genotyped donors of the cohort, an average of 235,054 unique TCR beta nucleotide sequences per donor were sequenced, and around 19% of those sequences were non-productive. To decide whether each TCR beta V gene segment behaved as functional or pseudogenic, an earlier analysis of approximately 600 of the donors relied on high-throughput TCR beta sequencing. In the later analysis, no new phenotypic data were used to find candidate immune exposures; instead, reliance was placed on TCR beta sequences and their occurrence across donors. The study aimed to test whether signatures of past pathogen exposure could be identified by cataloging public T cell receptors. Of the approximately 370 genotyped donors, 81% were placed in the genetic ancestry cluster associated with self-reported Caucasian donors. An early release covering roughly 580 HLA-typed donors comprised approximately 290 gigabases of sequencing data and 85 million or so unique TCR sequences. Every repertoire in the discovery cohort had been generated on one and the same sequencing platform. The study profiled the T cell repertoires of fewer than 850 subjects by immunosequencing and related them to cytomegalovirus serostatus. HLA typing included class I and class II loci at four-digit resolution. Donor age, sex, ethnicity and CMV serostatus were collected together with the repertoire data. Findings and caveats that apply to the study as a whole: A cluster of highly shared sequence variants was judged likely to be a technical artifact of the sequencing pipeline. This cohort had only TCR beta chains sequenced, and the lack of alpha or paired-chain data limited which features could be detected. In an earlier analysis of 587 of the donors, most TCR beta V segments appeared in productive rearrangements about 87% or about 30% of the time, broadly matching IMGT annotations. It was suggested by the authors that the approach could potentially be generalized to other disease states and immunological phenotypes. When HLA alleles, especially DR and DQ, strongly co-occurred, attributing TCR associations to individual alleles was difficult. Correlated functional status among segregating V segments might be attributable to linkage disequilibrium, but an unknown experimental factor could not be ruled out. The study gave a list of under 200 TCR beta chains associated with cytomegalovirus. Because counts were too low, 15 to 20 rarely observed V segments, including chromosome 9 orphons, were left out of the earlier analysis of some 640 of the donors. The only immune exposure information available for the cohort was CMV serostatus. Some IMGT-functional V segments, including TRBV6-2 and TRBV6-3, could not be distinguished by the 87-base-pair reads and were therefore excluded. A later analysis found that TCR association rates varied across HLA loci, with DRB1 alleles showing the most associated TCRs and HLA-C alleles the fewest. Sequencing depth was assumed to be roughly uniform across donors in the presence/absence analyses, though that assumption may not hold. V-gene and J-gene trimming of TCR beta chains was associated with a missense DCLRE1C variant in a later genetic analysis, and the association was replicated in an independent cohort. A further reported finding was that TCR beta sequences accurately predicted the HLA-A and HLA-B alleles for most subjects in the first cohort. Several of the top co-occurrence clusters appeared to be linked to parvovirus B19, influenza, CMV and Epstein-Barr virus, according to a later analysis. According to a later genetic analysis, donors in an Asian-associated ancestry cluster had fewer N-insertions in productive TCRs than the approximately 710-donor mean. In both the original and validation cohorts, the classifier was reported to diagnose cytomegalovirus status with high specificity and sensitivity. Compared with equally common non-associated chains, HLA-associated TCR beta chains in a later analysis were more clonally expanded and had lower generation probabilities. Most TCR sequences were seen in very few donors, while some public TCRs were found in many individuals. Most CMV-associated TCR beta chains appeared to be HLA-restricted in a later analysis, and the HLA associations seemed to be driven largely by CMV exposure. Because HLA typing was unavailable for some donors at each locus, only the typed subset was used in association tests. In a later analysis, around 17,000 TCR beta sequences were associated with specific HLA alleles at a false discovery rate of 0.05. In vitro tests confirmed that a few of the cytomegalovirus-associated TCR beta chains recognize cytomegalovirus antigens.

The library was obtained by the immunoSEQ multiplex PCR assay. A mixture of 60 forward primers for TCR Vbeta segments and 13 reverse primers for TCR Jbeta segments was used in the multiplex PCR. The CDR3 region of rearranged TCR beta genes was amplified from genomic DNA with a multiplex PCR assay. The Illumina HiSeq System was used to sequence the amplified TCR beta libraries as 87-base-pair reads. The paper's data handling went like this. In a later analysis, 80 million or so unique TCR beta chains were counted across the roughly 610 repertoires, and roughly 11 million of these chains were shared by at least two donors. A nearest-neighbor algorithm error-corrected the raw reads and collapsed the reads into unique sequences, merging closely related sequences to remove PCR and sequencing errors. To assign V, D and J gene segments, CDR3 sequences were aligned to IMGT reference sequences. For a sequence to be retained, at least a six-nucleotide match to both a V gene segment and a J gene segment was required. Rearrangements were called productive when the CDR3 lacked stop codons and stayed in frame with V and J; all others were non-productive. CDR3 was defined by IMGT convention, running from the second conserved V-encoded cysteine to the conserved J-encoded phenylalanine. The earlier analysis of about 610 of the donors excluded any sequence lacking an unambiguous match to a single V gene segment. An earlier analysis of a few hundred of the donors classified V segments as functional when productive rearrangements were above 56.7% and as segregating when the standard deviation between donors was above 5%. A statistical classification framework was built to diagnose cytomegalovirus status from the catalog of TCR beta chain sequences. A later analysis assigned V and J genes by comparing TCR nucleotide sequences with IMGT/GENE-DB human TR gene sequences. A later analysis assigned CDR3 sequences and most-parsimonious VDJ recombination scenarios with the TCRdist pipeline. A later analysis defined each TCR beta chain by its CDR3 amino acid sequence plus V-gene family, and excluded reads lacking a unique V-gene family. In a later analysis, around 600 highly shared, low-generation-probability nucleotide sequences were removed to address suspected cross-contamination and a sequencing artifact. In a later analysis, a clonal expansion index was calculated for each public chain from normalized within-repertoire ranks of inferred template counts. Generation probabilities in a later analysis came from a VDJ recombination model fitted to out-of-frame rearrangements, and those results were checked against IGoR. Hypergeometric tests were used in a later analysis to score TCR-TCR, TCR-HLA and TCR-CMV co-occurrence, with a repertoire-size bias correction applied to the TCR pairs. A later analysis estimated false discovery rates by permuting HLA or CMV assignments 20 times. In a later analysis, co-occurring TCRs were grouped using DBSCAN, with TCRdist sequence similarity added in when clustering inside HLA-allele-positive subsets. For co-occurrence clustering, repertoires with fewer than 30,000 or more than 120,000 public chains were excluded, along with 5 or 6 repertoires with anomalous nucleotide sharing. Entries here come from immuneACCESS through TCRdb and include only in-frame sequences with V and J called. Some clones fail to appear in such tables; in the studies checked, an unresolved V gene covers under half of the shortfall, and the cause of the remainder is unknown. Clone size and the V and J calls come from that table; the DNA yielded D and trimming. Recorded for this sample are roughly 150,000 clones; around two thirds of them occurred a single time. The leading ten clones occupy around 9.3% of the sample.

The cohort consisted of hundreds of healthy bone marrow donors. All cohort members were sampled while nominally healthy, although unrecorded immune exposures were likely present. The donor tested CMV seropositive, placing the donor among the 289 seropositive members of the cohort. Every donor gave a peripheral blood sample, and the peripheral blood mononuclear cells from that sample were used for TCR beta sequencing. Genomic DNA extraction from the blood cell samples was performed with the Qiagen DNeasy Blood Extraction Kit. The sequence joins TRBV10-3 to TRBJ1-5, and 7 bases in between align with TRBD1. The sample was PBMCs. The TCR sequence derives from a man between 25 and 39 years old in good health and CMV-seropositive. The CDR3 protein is CAISGQGPNQPQHF. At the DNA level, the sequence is TGTGCCATCAGTGGACAGGGCCCCAATCAGCCCCAGCATTTT.